These T cell receptor beta chains were read from a single sample in a study of blood T cell repertoires in COVID-19. Profiling relied on immunoSEQ multiplex PCR, and the TCRdb table lists in-frame clones only, not all of them. The sample includes about 150,000 clones, 65% to 85% seen only once; the top ten take roughly 5%. Sequenced sample: PBMCs or T cells enriched from blood (not recorded which). The receptors come from a man in his 70s who had been exposed to COVID-19. Both conserved end residues are part of each CDR3. The order of the fields is V gene, J gene, D gene, clone size, CDR3 protein, CDR3 DNA. D genes are given only for firm matches. The size entry is marked missing in some rows and otherwise reads once, few, many or a size class.

v_gene: TRBV4-3
j_gene: TRBJ2-2
d_gene: TRBD1
abundance: NA
CDR3aa: CASTKFGTGDGELFF
CDR3nt: TGCGCCAGCACTAAATTCGGGACAGGGGACGGGGAGCTGTTTTTT

v_gene: TRBV27
j_gene: TRBJ1-5
d_gene: NA
abundance: NA
CDR3aa: CASSFRRGFQPQHF
CDR3nt: TGTGCCAGCAGTTTCCGCAGGGGCTTTCAGCCCCAGCATTTT

v_gene: TRBV5-1
j_gene: TRBJ2-1
d_gene: TRBD2
abundance: NA
CDR3aa: CASMRTSGDQFRFF
CDR3nt: TGCGCCAGCATGCGGACTAGCGGGGACCAGTTCCGATTCTTC

v_gene: TRBV6-2/TRBV6-3
j_gene: TRBJ1-6
d_gene: TRBD1
abundance: NA
CDR3aa: CASSLSTLRDRGNSPLHF
CDR3nt: TGTGCCAGCAGCCTGTCCACCTTACGGGACAGGGGAAACTCACCCCTCCACTTT

v_gene: TRBV30
j_gene: TRBJ2-5
d_gene: NA
abundance: many
CDR3aa: CAWSVGETQYF
CDR3nt: TGTGCCTGGAGTGTCGGAGAGACCCAGTACTTC

v_gene: TRBV10-1
j_gene: TRBJ1-1
d_gene: NA
abundance: NA
CDR3aa: CASSPNLGGTTEAFF
CDR3nt: TGCGCCAGCAGTCCGAACCTTGGGGGGACCACTGAAGCTTTCTTT

v_gene: TRBV9
j_gene: TRBJ2-1
d_gene: TRBD2
abundance: NA
CDR3aa: CASSVGSGGNEQFF
CDR3nt: TGTGCCAGCAGCGTAGGTTCGGGAGGGAATGAGCAGTTCTTC

v_gene: TRBV6-2/TRBV6-3
j_gene: TRBJ1-5
d_gene: NA
abundance: NA
CDR3aa: CASSYTGSQPQHF
CDR3nt: TGTGCCAGCAGTTATACCGGGAGCCAGCCCCAGCATTTT

v_gene: TRBV28
j_gene: TRBJ1-1
d_gene: TRBD1
abundance: few
CDR3aa: CASSRTGGTEAFF
CDR3nt: TGTGCCAGCAGTAGGACAGGGGGGACTGAAGCTTTCTTT

v_gene: TRBV19
j_gene: TRBJ2-5
d_gene: TRBD2
abundance: NA
CDR3aa: CASSRAGGFQQETQYF
CDR3nt: TGTGCCAGTAGTAGGGCGGGGGGCTTCCAACAAGAGACCCAGTACTTC

v_gene: TRBV6-4
j_gene: TRBJ1-1
d_gene: NA
abundance: NA
CDR3aa: CASRGLNTEAFF
CDR3nt: TGTGCCAGCAGGGGCCTGAACACTGAAGCTTTCTTT

v_gene: TRBV28
j_gene: TRBJ1-5
d_gene: TRBD1
abundance: few
CDR3aa: CASSLWQGDRGQQPQHF
CDR3nt: TGTGCCAGCAGTTTATGGCAGGGAGACAGGGGTCAACAGCCCCAGCATTTT

v_gene: TRBV9
j_gene: TRBJ2-1
d_gene: TRBD2
abundance: few
CDR3aa: CASSVDPTSGVSSYNEQFF
CDR3nt: TGTGCCAGCAGCGTAGATCCGACTAGCGGGGTCAGCTCCTACAATGAGCAGTTCTTC

v_gene: TRBV2
j_gene: TRBJ2-5
d_gene: NA
abundance: NA
CDR3aa: CASTIGGGGPQETQYF
CDR3nt: TGTGCCAGCACGATTGGGGGAGGGGGGCCCCAAGAGACCCAGTACTTC

v_gene: TRBV29-1
j_gene: TRBJ2-5
d_gene: TRBD1
abundance: NA
CDR3aa: CSVEDWGRQGREETQYF
CDR3nt: TGCAGCGTTGAAGATTGGGGGCGACAGGGACGAGAGGAGACCCAGTACTTC

v_gene: TRBV12-3/TRBV12-4
j_gene: TRBJ1-2
d_gene: NA
abundance: NA
CDR3aa: CASRSGPREGYTF
CDR3nt: TGTGCCAGCAGGTCCGGGCCCCGGGAGGGCTACACCTTC

v_gene: TRBV7-9
j_gene: TRBJ1-2
d_gene: NA
abundance: NA
CDR3aa: CASSSNGQPNYGYTF
CDR3nt: TGTGCCAGCAGCTCGAACGGACAGCCTAACTATGGCTACACCTTC

v_gene: TRBV6-5
j_gene: TRBJ1-1
d_gene: NA
abundance: NA
CDR3aa: CASSPGGGNIEAFF
CDR3nt: TGTGCCAGCAGCCCCGGGGGAGGGAATATTGAAGCTTTCTTT

v_gene: TRBV5-1
j_gene: TRBJ2-1
d_gene: TRBD2
abundance: NA
CDR3aa: CASSLAGGLAGASSYNEQFF
CDR3nt: TGCGCCAGCAGCTTGGCCGGGGGACTAGCGGGCGCGAGCTCCTACAATGAGCAGTTCTTC

v_gene: TRBV9
j_gene: TRBJ1-4
d_gene: NA
abundance: NA
CDR3aa: CASSVGGEGEKLFF
CDR3nt: TGTGCCAGCAGCGTAGGAGGGGAGGGAGAAAAACTGTTTTTT

v_gene: TRBV27
j_gene: TRBJ1-1
d_gene: NA
abundance: many
CDR3aa: CASSTQPGIAEAFF
CDR3nt: TGTGCCAGCAGTACACAGCCAGGGATCGCTGAAGCTTTCTTT

v_gene: TRBV7-9
j_gene: TRBJ1-2
d_gene: NA
abundance: NA
CDR3aa: CASSLTFVSGIGYTF
CDR3nt: TGTGCCAGCAGCTTAACTTTTGTGTCAGGAATCGGCTACACCTTC